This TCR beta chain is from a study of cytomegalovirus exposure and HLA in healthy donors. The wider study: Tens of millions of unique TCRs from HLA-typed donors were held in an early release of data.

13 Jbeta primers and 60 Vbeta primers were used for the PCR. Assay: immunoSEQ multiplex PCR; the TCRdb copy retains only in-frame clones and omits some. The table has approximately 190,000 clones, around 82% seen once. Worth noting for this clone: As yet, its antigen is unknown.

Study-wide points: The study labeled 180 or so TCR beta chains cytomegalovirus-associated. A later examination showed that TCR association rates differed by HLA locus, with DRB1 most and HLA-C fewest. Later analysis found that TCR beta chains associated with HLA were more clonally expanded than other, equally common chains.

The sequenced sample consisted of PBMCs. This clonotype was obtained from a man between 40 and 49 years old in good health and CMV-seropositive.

The CDR3 coding sequence is TGTGCCAGCAGTCCGCGGGACAGGGTTCTGGACGGCTACACCTTC. Translating it yields CASSPRDRVLDGYTF. The chain recombines TRBV27 with TRBJ1-2, with 9 bases identical to TRBD1. The V and J ends lost 5 bases and 8 bases, in that order; junction bases with no gene match: 12. The CDR3 has 15 amino acids. Germline assignment: CDR1 MNHEY and CDR2 SMNVEV (reference sequence).